Presented here are 23 T cell receptor beta chains from one specimen sequenced in a study of radiation and T cells in renal cell carcinoma. Time point: baseline pretreatment blood. Sample treatment: 15 Gy SBRT to primary tumor, nephrectomy 4 weeks later. Here immunoSEQ multiplex PCR was the method, and the copy in TCRdb shows in-frame clones only, minus some. The sample records approximately 94,000 clones, approximately 83% being singletons. Here the sequenced sample was blood, taken from a patient whose treatment included radiotherapy and nephrectomy. The receptors originated from a man in his 60s with renal cell carcinoma.

The chain carries TRBV7-9 and TRBJ2-7; 8 bases are shared with TRBD1. Germline V gene sequence: CDR1 SEHNR, CDR2 FQNEAQ (reference sequence). The J segment lost 7 bases and the V segment lost 7 bases, leaving 18 bases of the junction unmatched. CDR3 length: 16 residues. As DNA, the CDR3 is TGTGCCAGCAACTCCCAACCGGCACAGGGGGTTCATGAGCAGTACTTC. This codes for CASNSQPAQGVHEQYF.

This clone was seen a few times. The rearrangement uses TRBV30 and TRBJ2-1; unclear D gene. Germline CDR1 is GTSNPN and CDR2 is SVGIG (reference sequence). The CDR3 is 13 amino acids. V was pared by 3 bases and J by 6 bases, with 12 bases between. The CDR3 nucleotides read TGTGCCTGGAGGGGTATAGGAATCAATGAGCAGTTCTTC. It codes for CAWRGIGINEQFF.

The rearrangement links TRBV5-1 to TRBJ1-1; D uncertain. Germline-derived CDR1 and CDR2 are SGHRS and YFSETQ. Deletions cut 3 bases from V and 1 base from J, with 19 bases between. CDR3 length: 17 amino acids. CDR3 DNA: TGCGCCAGCAGCTGGAACGCCGGACGAAAGGGGAACACTGAAGCTTTCTTT. Protein sequence: CASSWNAGRKGNTEAFF.

The chain carries TRBV19 and TRBJ2-5, with 10 nucleotides matching TRBD2. This CDR3 comprises 16 residues. Trimming at V came to 4 bases and at J to 2 bases, leaving 7 bases not matched to a gene. Germline assignment: CDR1 LNHDA and CDR2 SQIVND (reference sequence). The chain's CDR3 is CASSRGLAAAQETQYF. CDR3 coding DNA: TGTGCCAGTAGTAGAGGACTAGCGGCCGCACAAGAGACCCAGTACTTC.

The chain has TRBV2 and TRBJ2-7, with 7 bases fitting TRBD2. The CDR3 extends over 15 amino acids. The junction had 8 bases not matched to a gene; V was cut back by 6 bases and J by 0 bases. The germline gives CDR1 SNHLY, CDR2 FYNNEI. DNA of the CDR3: TGTGCCAGCAGGGGAGGACTAGGAGGCTCCTACGAGCAGTACTTC. It yields the protein CASRGGLGGSYEQYF.

In DNA form, the CDR3 reads TGTGCCAGCAGCTTAGGGCCAGGGGGCGAGCAGTACTTC. Amino acids: CASSLGPGGEQYF. This chain joins TRBV7-8 and TRBJ2-7; 7 bases match TRBD1. This CDR3 comprises 13 residues. J gave up 6 bases and V 1 base, and 3 bases lay outside the gene matches. The germline gives CDR1 SGHVS, CDR2 FQNEAQ.

The rearrangement uses TRBV19 and TRBJ1-4; TRBD1 matches 8 bases. The CDR3 is 16 residues long. J gave up 1 base and V 6 bases, and 7 bases lay outside the gene matches. CDR1 is LNHDA and CDR2 is SQIVND in the germline V gene (reference sequence). The CDR3 bases are TGTGCCAGTAGCCGCCAGGGGGCAAGAACTAATGAAAAACTGTTTTTT. Translated: CASSRQGARTNEKLFF.

This clone showed up just a few times. This rearrangement joins TRBV7-8 to TRBJ2-5; D is perhaps TRBD2 (6 bases). With 5 bases removed from V and 4 bases from J, the gap between germline ends came to 20 bases. The length of the CDR3 is 16 residues. Germline V gives CDR1 SGHVS, CDR2 FQNEAQ. DNA of the CDR3: TGTGCCAGCAGCCCCTGGAGGGGTGGCAGAGGAGAGACCCAGTACTTC. It specifies CASSPWRGGRGETQYF.

This chain uses TRBV28 with TRBJ2-7; D is perhaps TRBD2 (6 bases). Trimming removed 6 bases at V and 12 bases at J, with 21 bases between. The CDR3 extends over 13 amino acids. Germline V CDR1 and CDR2: MDHEN, SYDVKM. CDR3 in amino acids: CASSPHPPGVRYF. The CDR3 DNA is TGTGCCAGCAGCCCCCACCCCCCGGGGGTAAGGTACTTC.

The chain carries TRBV5-1 and TRBJ2-2, with 9 nucleotides matching TRBD2. V gave up 6 bases and J gave up 2 bases; unmatched junction bases: 8. Germline lookup yields CDR1 SGHRS and CDR2 YFSETQ. The CDR3 is made up of 16 amino acids. The CDR3, as DNA: TGCGCCAGCACCCCCCGCGGGAGGGCCAACACCGGGGAGCTGTTTTTT. Translated: CASTPRGRANTGELFF.

Here the CDR3 DNA reads TGCGCCAGCAGCCGGAGACTAGCAGGTGCGGAAGATACGCAGTATTTT. This codes for CASSRRLAGAEDTQYF. The J gene is TRBJ2-3, the V gene TRBV4-1, with 7 bases fitting TRBD2. This CDR3 region has 16 residues. Germline CDR1 and CDR2: MGHRA and YSYEKL. V was pared by 4 bases and J by 5 bases, with 12 bases of the junction left unmatched.

This clone was seen just once. The chain uses TRBV19 and TRBJ2-7; TRBD2 matches at 14 bases. The CDR3 is 19 amino acids. Germline-derived CDR1 and CDR2 are LNHDA and SQIVND (reference sequence). V shed 2 bases, J shed 3 bases, and the junction held 12 bases outside the gene matches. The CDR3 loop reads CASSIIWQGTSGRFYEQYF. In DNA, the CDR3 is TGTGCCAGTAGTATAATCTGGCAAGGGACTAGCGGGAGATTCTACGAGCAGTACTTC.

This chain uses TRBV20-1 with TRBJ2-1; D gene uncertain. Germline V lookup: CDR1 DFQATT, CDR2 SNEGSKA (reference sequence). The CDR3 length is 11 residues. Trimming cost V 3 bases and J 6 bases, with 6 bases left between them. The CDR3 coding sequence is TGCAGTGCTAGGGGCACCAATGAGCAGTTCTTC. It translates to CSARGTNEQFF.

The chain couples TRBV29-1 to TRBJ2-3; D assignment may be TRBD1 or TRBD2 (5 bases each). The V and J ends lost 6 bases and 2 bases respectively, with 15 bases between them. This CDR3 region has 14 residues. CDR1 is SQVTM, CDR2 ANQGSEA, per germline. CDR3 protein: CSVRGLGTTDTQYF. The CDR3 nucleotides read TGCAGCGTCCGGGGTCTAGGGACCACAGATACGCAGTATTTT.

This clone was counted once. This chain uses TRBV5-6 with TRBJ2-7; 14 nucleotides match TRBD2. V shed 4 bases and J 2 bases; nucleotides not matched to a gene: 5. The germline gives CDR1 SGHDT, CDR2 YYEEEE. The CDR3 is made up of 16 amino acids. The CDR3 nucleotides are TGTGCCAGCAGCCCGAGGGGACTAGCGGGAGCCTACGAGCAGTACTTC. Residues: CASSPRGLAGAYEQYF.

The chain employs TRBV5-1 and TRBJ2-3; D unclear. Germline assignment: CDR1 SGHRS and CDR2 YFSETQ. The CDR3 is 14 amino acids. V lost 1 base to trimming and J lost 0 bases, with 6 bases between them. CDR3: CASSLSASTDTQYF. The CDR3 DNA reads as TGCGCCAGCAGCTTGTCCGCGAGCACAGATACGCAGTATTTT. The full variable domain, with the rest looked up from reference TRBV5-1 and TRBJ2-3, is KAGVTQTPRYLIKTRGQQVTLSCSPISGHRSVSWYQQTPGQGLQFLFEYFSETQRNKGNFPGRFSGRQFSNSRSEMNVSTLELGDSALYLCASSLSASTDTQYFGPGTRLTVL.

The V gene is TRBV7-8, the J gene TRBJ2-3; D may be TRBD2 (5 bases). Germline loops: CDR1 SGHVS, CDR2 FQNEAQ. The CDR3 is 14 amino acids. Trimming took off 6 bases at V and 4 bases at J, with 14 bases between the two ends. The chain's CDR3 is CASSSASSADTQYF. The CDR3 region has the DNA TGTGCCAGCAGTTCAGCGAGTAGCGCAGATACGCAGTATTTT. Full variable domain (rest looked up from reference TRBV7-8 and TRBJ2-3): GAGVSQSPRYKVAKRGQDVALRCDPISGHVSLFWYQQALGQGPEFLTYFQNEAQLDKSGLPSDRFFAERPEGSVSTLKIQRTQQEDSAVYLCASSSASSADTQYFGPGTRLTVL.

The chain carries TRBV25-1 and TRBJ1-5; TRBD1 aligns across 7 bases. Trimming removed 8 bases from V and 0 bases from J; junction bases left unmatched: 7. The CDR3 runs to 15 residues. CDR1 is MGHDK and CDR2 is SYGVNS in the germline V gene. CDR3: CASGWTGDSNQPQHF. The CDR3 nucleotides read TGTGCCAGCGGCTGGACAGGAGATAGCAATCAGCCCCAGCATTTT.

The gene calls are TRBV21-1 and TRBJ2-2; the table's D call TRBD1 went unverified against the DNA. TRBV21-1 is a pseudogene locus. This CDR3 has 18 residues. CDR3 bases: TGTGCCAGCAGCAAAGCTGCCGCGACAGAATCGAACACCGGGGAGCTGTTTTTT. This sequence encodes CASSKAAATESNTGELFF.

This clone was seen ten or more times. V gene TRBV10-1 combines with J gene TRBJ2-2; D ambiguous. The length of the CDR3 is 14 residues. Per germline, CDR1 WNHNN and CDR2 SYGVQD (reference sequence). The V gene lost 5 bases and the J gene lost 2 bases, with 9 bases spanning the gap. The CDR3 is CASSWVTNTGELFF. Here the CDR3 DNA reads TGCGCCAGCAGTTGGGTCACCAACACCGGGGAGCTGTTTTTT.

The CDR3 loop is CASKRTASGNTIYF. For the CDR3, the DNA is TGTGCCAGCAAACGGACAGCCTCTGGAAACACCATATATTTT. This rearrangement joins TRBV6-5 to TRBJ1-3, with D possibly being TRBD1 (6 bases). Germline values: CDR1 MNHEY, CDR2 SVGAGI. The CDR3 totals 14 residues. V shed 7 bases and J shed 0 bases, with 10 bases lying between them.

The chain employs TRBV5-8 and TRBJ2-1, with D perhaps TRBD1 (6 bases). The CDR3 totals 14 residues. V gave up 2 bases and J gave up 7 bases, with 13 bases separating them. Germline loops: CDR1 SGHTS, CDR2 YDEGEE. The CDR3 loop reads CASSFRTVGNEQFF. As DNA, the CDR3 is TGTGCCAGCAGCTTCCGGACAGTGGGAAATGAGCAGTTCTTC.

The chain couples TRBV27 to TRBJ2-6; D is unclear. V gave up 4 bases and J gave up 4 bases, with 8 bases separating them. Germline loops: CDR1 MNHEY, CDR2 SMNVEV (reference sequence). This CDR3 spans 14 amino acids. This CDR3 is CASSSMVGANVLTF. The CDR3 nucleotides read TGTGCCAGCAGTTCCATGGTCGGGGCCAACGTCCTGACTTTC. Drawing the rest from reference TRBV27 and TRBJ2-6, the complete variable domain is EAQVTQNPRYLITVTGKKLTVTCSQNMNHEYMSWYRQDPGLGLRQIYYSMNVEVTDKGDVPEGYKVSRKEKRNFPLILESPSPNQTSLYFCASSSMVGANVLTFGAGSRLTVL.